Listed below are T cell receptor beta chains from one sample, sequenced in a study of cytomegalovirus exposure and HLA in healthy donors. Sequenced by immunoSEQ multiplex PCR; TCRdb stores in-frame clones only, minus some. The sample includes under 150,000 clones, roughly 85% of them seen just once. The sequenced material came from PBMCs. The source of these receptors is a male donor in good health and CMV-seronegative. Each CDR3 is given without its conserved first and last residue. Size is stated for part of the rows, as once, few or many counts, or as a class when the clone is expanded.

v_call clone_size cdr3_aa
TRBV5-1 - ASSLGGVNTGELF
TRBV6-5 - ASSPVGGSHEQY
TRBV19 - ASSISTGPYQETQY
TRBV7-2 - ASSQTGLEGYT
TRBV6-1 - ASISSEQY
TRBV5-1 few ASSLADSSYEQY
TRBV6-5 - ASSVSQGNGNTIY
TRBV7-2 - ASSISRDYLYEQY
TRBV30 - AWSVAGGADTQY
TRBV14 - ASSQFLGLAGRYYEQY
TRBV6-1 - ASRAGVQPQH
TRBV9 - ASSDARTGSEWEAF
TRBV2 - ASSGYEQY
TRBV7-2 - ASSWTSGGATDTQY
TRBV5-1 - ASMKDSSTDTQY
TRBV7-8 - ASSPSLAGGYEQY
TRBV7-9 - ASTGGWETQY
TRBV14 - ASSHMAGGTGELF
TRBV19 - ASSIYSPTGGGQPQH
TRBV19 - ASTPGSGQSYEQY
TRBV6-5 - ASSYWGTGEEKLF
TRBV13 - ASSLGHKLGEQY